Shown below are 23 T cell receptor beta chains from a single sample sequenced in a study of blood T cell repertoires in COVID-19. Clones were sequenced by immunoSEQ multiplex PCR, and TCRdb holds only the in-frame ones, with some missing. The repertoire holds 350,000 or so clones, with almost 90% as singletons. Sequencing was performed on PBMCs or T cells enriched from blood (not recorded which). Receptors originate from a young woman who had been exposed to COVID-19.

The J gene is TRBJ1-5, the V gene TRBV14; no definite D call. The CDR3 runs to 15 residues. Germline CDR1 and CDR2: SGHDN and FVKESK. Trimming took off 1 base at V and 3 bases at J, with 10 bases between the two ends. The CDR3 nucleotides read TGTGCCAGCAGCCAAGGAGGAGGAAACAATCAGCCCCAGCATTTT. Translation: CASSQGGGNNQPQHF.

The gene calls are TRBV3-1 (or the pseudogene TRBV3-2) and TRBJ1-1, with D possibly being TRBD1 (6 bases). V was trimmed by 4 bases and J by 4 bases, leaving 16 bases between them. CDR1 and CDR2 (germline): LGHDT, YNNKEL (reference sequence). CDR3 length: 15 residues. DNA for the CDR3: TGTGCCAGCAGCCGGATTGCAGGGGCTGGCACTGAAGCTTTCTTT. Encoded protein: CASSRIAGAGTEAFF.

The rearrangement links TRBV29-1 to TRBJ2-1; 11 positions match TRBD2. This CDR3 region has 12 residues. Germline V gene data show CDR1 as SQVTM and CDR2 as ANQGSEA. J was trimmed by 7 bases and V by 4 bases; bases with no gene match: 0. CDR3 sequence reads: CSVGLAGNEQFF. Here the CDR3 DNA reads TGCAGCGTTGGACTAGCGGGAAATGAGCAGTTCTTC.

The chain is built from TRBV27 and TRBJ2-2, with TRBD2 matching 10 bases. This CDR3 contains 15 residues. V was clipped by 2 bases and J by 5 bases; unmatched bases: 2. Germline-derived CDR1 and CDR2 are MNHEY and SMNVEV (reference sequence). CDR3 in amino acids: CASSLLAGATGELFF. CDR3 DNA sequence: TGTGCCAGCAGTTTACTAGCGGGAGCTACCGGGGAGCTGTTTTTT.

The chain employs TRBV3-1 (or the pseudogene TRBV3-2) and TRBJ2-5; the match to TRBD1 covers 8 bases. Trimming at V came to 1 base and at J to 3 bases, leaving 7 bases not matched to a gene. Germline lookup yields CDR1 LGHDT and CDR2 YNNKEL (reference sequence). The CDR3 is 16 amino acids. CDR3 sequence: CASSQGDRGGEETQYF. The CDR3 DNA sequence: TGTGCCAGCAGCCAAGGAGACAGGGGAGGAGAAGAGACCCAGTACTTC.

V and J are TRBV19 and TRBJ1-3, with D possibly being TRBD1 (5 bases). Germline V gene data show CDR1 as LNHDA and CDR2 as SQIVND (reference sequence). The CDR3 totals 15 residues. Trimming stripped 4 bases from V and 1 base from J, with 11 bases between. CDR3 bases: TGTGCCAGTAGTACACCAGGGACTTCTGGAAACACCATATATTTT. Protein: CASSTPGTSGNTIYF.

The CDR3: CASSPQTPGSGANVLTF. CDR3 coding DNA: TGTGCCAGCTCCCCGCAGACTCCCGGCTCTGGGGCCAACGTCCTGACTTTC. The chain links TRBV18 to TRBJ2-6; D is ambiguous. V was shortened by 6 bases and J by 0 bases, with 15 bases between the two germline ends. Germline lookup yields CDR1 KGHSH and CDR2 LQKENI. The CDR3 runs 17 residues.

The rearrangement uses TRBV27 and TRBJ2-7, with 11 bases fitting TRBD1. Germline CDR1 reads MNHEY; CDR2 reads SMNVEV (reference sequence). The CDR3 runs to 14 residues. V lost 3 bases to trimming and J lost 6 bases; unmatched junction nucleotides: 4. The CDR3 bases are TGTGCCAGCAGTTTTTGGGGACAGGGGGGCGAGCAGTACTTC. It specifies CASSFWGQGGEQYF.

The chain carries TRBV25-1 and TRBJ1-6; possible D gene TRBD1, 6 bases. Per germline, CDR1 MGHDK and CDR2 SYGVNS. The V end was cut by 6 bases, the J end by 7 bases, with 19 bases between. The CDR3 sequence is 16 residues long. CDR3 sequence reads: CASRSSGGGENSPLHF. Written as DNA, the CDR3 is TGTGCCAGCAGATCCTCGGGAGGGGGGGAGAATTCACCCCTCCACTTT.

The chain links TRBV5-1 to TRBJ2-3; 9 positions agree with TRBD1. Germline V CDR1 and CDR2: SGHRS, YFSETQ. The CDR3 is made up of 17 amino acids. With V trimmed by 4 bases and J by 3 bases, 12 bases remained unmatched. The chain's CDR3 is CASSRLQTGGSTDTQYF. The CDR3, as DNA: TGCGCCAGCAGCCGGCTACAGACAGGGGGTAGTACAGATACGCAGTATTTT.

This chain uses TRBV19 with TRBJ2-3; 7 bases align to TRBD1. Germline loops: CDR1 LNHDA, CDR2 SQIVND (reference sequence). The CDR3 is 15 amino acids. The V segment lost 11 bases and the J segment 2 bases; nucleotides outside the gene matches: 13. The CDR3, as DNA: TGTGCCTCTAAAAGGGGGCGTACGATCACAGATACGCAGTATTTT. Translating it yields CASKRGRTITDTQYF. The variable domain in full, completed from reference TRBV19 and TRBJ2-3, reads DGGITQSPKYLFRKEGQNVTLSCEQNLNHDAMYWYRQDPGQGLRLIYYSQIVNDFQKGDIAEGYSVSREKKESFPLTVTSAQKNPTAFYLCASKRGRTITDTQYFGPGTRLTVL.

The chain is built from TRBV27 and TRBJ1-5; TRBD1 agrees at 7 bases. Germline values: CDR1 MNHEY, CDR2 SMNVEV (reference sequence). V shed 3 bases and J 3 bases; nucleotides not matched to a gene: 5. The CDR3 covers 15 residues. The CDR3 loop is CASSFSGTDNQPQHF. DNA of the CDR3: TGTGCCAGCAGTTTCTCCGGGACAGACAATCAGCCCCAGCATTTT.

CDR3 sequence reads: CASSPGQGNRKTQYF. The CDR3 DNA is TGTGCCAGTAGTCCTGGACAGGGGAATCGAAAGACCCAGTACTTC. The rearrangement uses TRBV19 and TRBJ2-5; 9 bases are a match to TRBD1. From germline, CDR1 is LNHDA and CDR2 SQIVND (reference sequence). The CDR3 sequence is 15 residues long. Trimming removed 5 bases from V and 6 bases from J; junction bases left unmatched: 10.

This chain's CDR3 is CASSSRGANTGELFF. The CDR3 DNA follows: TGTGCCAGCAGTTCCAGGGGGGCGAACACCGGGGAGCTGTTTTTT. This chain connects TRBV27 to TRBJ2-2; maybe TRBD1 (7 bases). Germline CDR1 and CDR2: MNHEY and SMNVEV (reference sequence). V gave up 4 bases and J gave up 0 bases, with 9 bases separating them. The CDR3 runs to 15 residues.

V usage is TRBV4-2 and J usage is TRBJ2-1; no clear D gene. CDR1 is LGHNA, CDR2 YNFKEQ, per germline. V lost 4 bases and J 2 bases, leaving 9 bases between the germline ends. CDR3 length: 14 amino acids. The CDR3 spells CASSLRLTYNEQFF. The CDR3 nucleotides are TGTGCCAGCAGCCTTCGCCTAACCTACAATGAGCAGTTCTTC.

The chain uses TRBV27 and TRBJ2-7, with D maybe TRBD1 (7 bases). The germline V and J ends were trimmed by 2 bases and 5 bases, with 13 bases remaining between them. CDR1 is MNHEY and CDR2 is SMNVEV in the germline V gene (reference sequence). CDR3 length: 14 residues. The CDR3 region has the DNA TGTGCCAGCAGTTTAAGACAGGGAGGCAACGAGCAGTACTTC. Amino acids: CASSLRQGGNEQYF.

This sequence joins TRBV19 and TRBJ1-5; 7 bases are a match to TRBD1. Germline lookup yields CDR1 LNHDA and CDR2 SQIVND (reference sequence). There are 15 residues in the CDR3. The J segment lost 2 bases and the V segment lost 5 bases, leaving 6 bases of the junction unmatched. The CDR3 bases are TGTGCCAGTAGTTGGGGACAGAGGGGCAATCAGCCCCAGCATTTT. Amino acids: CASSWGQRGNQPQHF. The whole variable domain, filled in from reference TRBV19 and TRBJ1-5, reads DGGITQSPKYLFRKEGQNVTLSCEQNLNHDAMYWYRQDPGQGLRLIYYSQIVNDFQKGDIAEGYSVSREKKESFPLTVTSAQKNPTAFYLCASSWGQRGNQPQHFGDGTRLSIL.

J is TRBJ2-1 and V is TRBV14, with a tentative D call TRBD2 (6 bases). Germline CDR1 reads SGHDN; CDR2 reads FVKESK. The CDR3 sequence is 13 residues long. V dropped 4 bases and J dropped 14 bases, with 18 bases sitting between them. The CDR3 sequence: CASSLGLRRGKFF. CDR3 bases: TGTGCCAGCAGCCTGGGACTCCGGAGGGGAAAGTTCTTC.

This sequence joins TRBV2 and TRBJ2-5; TRBD1 aligns across 10 bases. Germline V CDR1 and CDR2: SNHLY, FYNNEI. Trimming took 7 bases from V and 2 from J; bases not matched to a gene: 7. CDR3 length: 15 residues. This CDR3 reads CASILRGQGQETQYF. The CDR3 DNA is TGTGCCAGCATCCTAAGGGGACAGGGGCAAGAGACCCAGTACTTC.

The chain is built from TRBV14 and TRBJ2-7; 8 bases align to TRBD2. The germline V gene encodes CDR1 SGHDN and CDR2 FVKESK. This CDR3 has 19 residues. Trimming cost V 0 bases and J 5 bases; bases outside gene matches: 18. The CDR3 sequence is CASSQDRDPTAGGYHEQYF. CDR3 DNA sequence: TGTGCCAGCAGCCAAGATAGGGACCCCACGGCGGGAGGTTACCACGAGCAGTACTTC.

The chain combines TRBV18 with TRBJ2-6, with a tentative D call TRBD2 (5 bases). V lost 6 bases and J lost 4, with 19 bases in between. The germline V gene has CDR1 KGHSH and CDR2 LQKENI. The CDR3 consists of 17 residues. For the CDR3, the DNA is TGTGCCAGCTCCCACCCCGTCGCGAGGGCCGGGGCCAACGTCCTGACTTTC. Amino acid sequence: CASSHPVARAGANVLTF.

The V call is TRBV3-1 (or the pseudogene TRBV3-2), the J call TRBJ2-3; 8 bases fit TRBD1. There are 14 residues in the CDR3. Trimming took 4 bases from V and 4 from J; bases not matched to a gene: 4. Germline V gene lookup returns CDR1 LGHDT and CDR2 YNNKEL (reference sequence). The CDR3 here is CASSRGQGADTQYF. Here the CDR3 DNA reads TGTGCCAGCAGCCGCGGACAGGGCGCAGATACGCAGTATTTT.

The chain uses TRBV2 and TRBJ2-3, with 10 nucleotides matching TRBD2. CDR1 is SNHLY, CDR2 FYNNEI, per germline. The CDR3 sequence is 16 residues long. V shed 8 bases and J 2 bases; nucleotides not matched to a gene: 10. CDR3 residues: CASPLSGRSDTDTQYF. Here the CDR3 DNA reads TGTGCCAGCCCCCTTAGCGGGAGGTCTGACACAGATACGCAGTATTTT.